This T cell receptor beta chain is drawn from a study of blood T cell repertoires in COVID-19. Data came from immunoSEQ multiplex PCR; TCRdb stores just in-frame clones and leaves some out. The sample contains just over 150,000 clones, approximately 95% of which appear only once. The CDR3 totals 13 residues. The V and J ends lost 8 bases and 7 bases, in that order; junction bases with no gene match: 7. Germline CDR1 and CDR2: MNHEY and SVGAGI. A single count supports this clone. The chain recombines TRBV6-5 with TRBJ2-1, with 8 bases aligning to TRBD1. The sequenced sample consisted of peripheral blood. This TCR was recovered from a woman in her forties or fifties with acute or convalescent COVID-19. This CDR3 is CASATGALNEQFF. CDR3 coding DNA: TGTGCCAGCGCGACAGGGGCCCTTAATGAGCAGTTCTTC.